This TCR beta chain was profiled in a study of shared T cell receptors in the human thymus. Some clones are missing from TCRdb's copy, which holds only in-frame ones; the method was immunoSEQ multiplex PCR. The table lists some 700,000 clones, 70% to 90% of them singletons. Germline assignment: CDR1 SGHTA and CDR2 FQGNSA. The CDR3 is made up of 16 amino acids. Losses at the gene ends were 1 base for V and 0 bases for J; bases not matched to a gene: 3. These data were also filed under a second study, of human thymus T cells. That report adds: Healthy Finnish infants undergoing corrective surgery for congenital heart defects were used as donors. Thymus specimens were resections from corrective heart surgery. Thymic and blood repertoires showed apparently biased V and J gene usage. Thymic repertoires from unrelated individuals overlapped highly, related research reported.

The genes are TRBV7-2 and TRBJ2-5; 9 nucleotides agree with TRBD1. The clonotype originates from a girl under two years old with a congenital heart defect. The sample comprised thymocytes. The CDR3 sequence is CASSLGTGAYQETQYF. Written as DNA, the CDR3 is TGTGCCAGCAGCTTAGGGACAGGGGCCTACCAAGAGACCCAGTACTTC.